This T cell receptor (beta chain) came from a study of cytomegalovirus exposure and HLA in healthy donors. Study-level results: In a later analysis, at a false discovery rate of 0.05, under 20,000 TCR beta sequences were associated with HLA alleles. An analysis that came later showed most CMV-associated TCR beta chains appearing HLA-restricted. In a later analysis, V- and J-gene trimming of beta chains associated with a DCLRE1C missense variant, replicated independently.

As regards this clone: Its matching antigen is unknown.

Amplification used 60 Vbeta primers and 13 Jbeta primers. The assay was immunoSEQ multiplex PCR, and TCRdb's table has in-frame clones only and misses some. The sample holds roughly 150,000 clones, more than 75% seen once. Trimming shortened V by 2 bases and J by 5 bases, and 7 bases separated the two germline ends. The germline V gene encodes CDR1 SGHRS and CDR2 YFSETQ. The length of the CDR3 is 12 residues. This TCR was sampled from a girl aged 2 to 10 in good health and CMV-seropositive. The chain couples TRBV5-1 to TRBJ2-5; D possibly corresponds to TRBD2 (5 bases). The sequencing input was PBMCs. In DNA, the CDR3 is TGCGCCAGCAGCTTTGGCGGGGAGACCCAGTACTTC. Translated, it gives CASSFGGETQYF.